This T cell receptor beta chain is from a study of low-dose radiotherapy and immunotherapy resistance in tumors. Study at large: Members of Cohort 1 were treated with 0.5 Gy per fraction every 2 weeks. The prescribed total PTV dose was 6.5 Gy. On a schedule of every two weeks, intravenous cyclophosphamide at a dose of 200 mg/m2 was delivered one day before each radiation and immunotherapy administration.

Covering alpha and beta chains, TRAV- and TRBV-specific primers were used for the first-strand cDNA. The TCRs were subjected to amplification over around 19 PCR cycles employing a constant-region primer in conjunction with a V-primer adapter. TCRdb independently ran MiXCR on the reads; one entry per CDR3 protein. The table has tens of thousands of distinct CDR3 sequences, around 21% seen once. Trimming removed 4 bases at V and 1 base at J, with 11 bases between. Looked up from germline, CDR1 is SGHNT and CDR2 is YYREEE (reference sequence). The length of the CDR3 is 15 residues. Time point here: after trial treatment. Specified treatment: LDRT plus nivolumab, ipilimumab, low-dose cyclophosphamide and aspirin (RACIN trial). Solid tumors that lacked tumor-infiltrating lymphocytes and were advanced were present in eligible patients. This clonotype was counted many times.

The clonotype comes from a female donor with ovarian cancer. Sequenced material: PBMCs, taken after low-dose radiotherapy plus immunotherapy. The chain joins TRBV5-4 to TRBJ2-2; D remains unclear. The CDR3 coding sequence is TGTGCCAGCAGCACCTTATACAAGAACACCGGGGAGCTGTTTTTT. This encodes CASSTLYKNTGELFF.